This TCR beta chain derives from a study of metastatic and nonmetastatic thyroid tumors. For the study at large: Patients with malignant and benign thyroid disease provided blood and tumor or nodule tissue, whose repertoires were compared. Findings of the study overall: Versus benign nodules, malignant thyroid tumors reportedly had significantly higher TCR beta diversity, in blood and tumor.

Regarding this clone: Its antigen is unidentified.

CDR3 size: 14 residues. The ends were cut back, 10 bases at V and 0 bases at J, with 14 bases in the middle. Per germline, CDR1 MNHNS and CDR2 SASEGT. Prior to thyroid surgery, none of the patients had received any treatment. Authors' methods: Differences in CDR3 between clinicopathological groups were drawn on to build a classifier intended to discriminate distant-metastatic papillary thyroid cancer patients. Using MiXCR, TCRdb re-called clones from the PCR reads. These V and J calls originate from TCRdb's pipeline instead of the authors' own analysis. Of about 21,000 clones in the sample, under 30% were seen once.

This chain uses TRBV6-1 with TRBJ2-3, with D hard to call. Sequenced sample: tumor tissue. This receptor was identified in a male donor with papillary thyroid cancer or a benign thyroid nodule (not recorded which). Some clones in this sample may be carry-over from other donors' samples. The DNA for the CDR3 is TGTGCCACCAGACGAATTTCTAGCACAGATACGCAGTATTTT. Its protein is CATRRISSTDTQYF.